The 8 T cell receptor beta chains below were found in one sample sequenced in a study of T cells in Graves' hyperthyroidism and ophthalmopathy (dated by TCRdb to the late 2010s). The library was made by multiplex PCR. Sequencing took place on an Illumina HiSeq 2000. The TCR beta CDR3 regions were amplified from RNA transcripts. A first-round RT-PCR of the TCR CDR3 used the HTBI primer set with the Qiagen OneStep RT-PCR kit. TCRdb took the public reads, trimmed them with fastp at Q25, ran MiXCR for clone calling and kept in-frame beta chains. Entries that share a CDR3 protein sequence are merged under the most common genes and DNA. The sample profile shows 400,000 to 450,000 distinct CDR3 sequences; 14% to 15% of them were found once. In total, the top ten clones hold less than 15% of the sample. The specimen was blood. The source is a young man with Graves' ophthalmopathy.

This clonotype was picked up a small number of times. The chain uses TRBV20-1 and TRBJ2-7, with 10 bases matching TRBD2. The CDR3 runs 14 residues. The germline gives CDR1 DFQATT, CDR2 SNEGSKA (reference sequence). The J segment lost 4 bases and the V segment lost 1 base, leaving 4 bases of the junction unmatched. The CDR3 sequence is CSARAASGSYEQYF. CDR3 bases: TGCAGTGCTAGAGCGGCTAGCGGGAGTTACGAGCAGTACTTC.

Many counts were recorded for this clonotype. J is TRBJ1-1 and V is TRBV30; tentatively, D is TRBD1 (5 bases). The CDR3 totals 14 residues. V was clipped by 2 bases and J by 1 base, with 11 bases between them. Germline V CDR1 and CDR2: GTSNPN, SVGIG (reference sequence). The CDR3 DNA sequence: TGTGCCTGGAGTATCGGCGGGGGGAACACTGAAGCTTTCTTT. Protein product: CAWSIGGGNTEAFF.

In its sample, this clonotype was seen many times. The gene calls are TRBV27 and TRBJ1-2; 11 positions agree with TRBD1. The CDR3 extends over 16 amino acids. Germline V gives CDR1 MNHEY, CDR2 SMNVEV (reference sequence). V lost 2 bases, J lost 5 bases, and 7 bases stayed unmatched. The chain's CDR3 is CASSLVGQGVEYGYTF. The DNA of the CDR3 is TGTGCCAGCAGTTTAGTGGGACAGGGGGTCGAGTATGGCTACACCTTC.

There are many counts of this clonotype. This chain uses TRBV5-1 with TRBJ2-7; D is possibly TRBD2 (5 bases). This CDR3 contains 16 residues. The germline V gene encodes CDR1 SGHRS and CDR2 YFSETQ. The germline V and J ends were trimmed by 0 bases and 0 bases, with 13 bases remaining between them. CDR3 nucleotide sequence: TGCGCCAGCAGCTTGGCTGGCGGGTCCAGCTCCTACGAGCAGTACTTC. This codes for CASSLAGGSSSYEQYF.

This clonotype was seen ten or more times. J is TRBJ1-6 and V is TRBV5-6; possible D gene TRBD1, 5 bases. Germline V gene data show CDR1 as SGHDT and CDR2 as YYEEEE. The CDR3 contains 13 residues. Trimming removed 4 bases at V and 10 bases at J, with 12 bases between. The CDR3 here is CASSALQGSPLHF. In DNA form, the CDR3 reads TGTGCCAGCAGCGCGCTTCAGGGATCACCCCTCCACTTT. Combining the CDR3 with reference TRBV5-6 and TRBJ1-6 gives the whole variable domain DAGVTQSPTHLIKTRGQQVTLRCSPKSGHDTVSWYQQALGQGPQFIFQYYEEEERQRGNFPDRFSGHQFPNYSSELNVNALLLGDSALYLCASSALQGSPLHFGNGTRLTVT.

The chain carries TRBV6-5 and TRBJ2-7, with 10 nucleotides matching TRBD2. This CDR3 is 14 amino acids long. The junction had 6 bases not matched to a gene; V was cut back by 2 bases and J by 8 bases. CDR1 and CDR2 from the germline V gene are MNHEY and SVGAGI. The CDR3 coding sequence is TGTGCCAGCAGTTACAAGCTAGCGGGAGTCCAGCAGTACTTC. Translating gives CASSYKLAGVQQYF.

For this clonotype: With a much larger clone just one base away, this may be a read error. The chain couples TRBV6-1 to TRBJ2-1, with a tentative D call TRBD2 (6 bases). From germline, CDR1 is MNHNS and CDR2 SASEGT. The CDR3 is 14 amino acids. The germline V and J ends were trimmed by 4 bases and 4 bases, with 11 bases remaining between them. Here the CDR3 DNA reads TGTGCCAGCAGTGGGGACTCCATATACAATGAGCAGTTCTTC. It specifies CASSGDSIYNEQFF.

This clonotype was seen many times. The chain couples TRBV7-9 to TRBJ1-2; no reliable D call. Looked up from germline, CDR1 is SEHNR and CDR2 is FQNEAQ (reference sequence). The V end lost 6 bases, the J end lost 8 bases, and 13 bases lay between the germline ends. This CDR3 contains 12 residues. CDR3 protein: CASRQGLAGYTF. CDR3 in DNA: TGTGCCAGCAGACAAGGCCTAGCGGGCTACACCTTC.